This T cell receptor beta chain was documented in a study of T cell responses to AZD1222 COVID-19 vaccine. The V gene's germline CDR1 is MDHEN and CDR2 SYDVKM. The V gene lost 2 bases and the J gene lost 1 base, with 3 bases spanning the gap. The length of the CDR3 is 12 residues. Sequenced by immunoSEQ multiplex PCR; TCRdb stores in-frame clones only, minus some. The repertoire holds over 45,000 clones, more than 80% seen once, with approximately 19% in the top ten. The genes are TRBV28 and TRBJ2-7; D is uncertain. The sample in question was peripheral blood, obtained on day 0 of MenACWY control vaccination. This sequence originates from an adult in good health. The CDR3 here is CASSLMSYEQYF. The CDR3 DNA is TGTGCCAGCAGTTTAATGTCCTACGAGCAGTACTTC.